The 19 T cell receptor beta chains listed next were all sequenced from one sample in a study of coeliac disease. Produced via immunoSEQ multiplex PCR; TCRdb's table is partial and in-frame only. The sample has 5,500 to 7,500 clones, approximately 73% seen once. The sequenced sample consisted of lymphocytes from the gut lamina propria. All receptors come from a man between 65 and 79 years old with active celiac disease.

The chain employs TRBV6-1 and TRBJ2-7, with 8 nucleotides matching TRBD2. CDR3 length: 15 amino acids. Trimming removed 7 bases from V and 3 bases from J; junction bases left unmatched: 11. Per the germline V gene, CDR1 is MNHNS and CDR2 is SASEGT. CDR3 nucleotide sequence: TGTGCCAGCACCTCCCATAGCGGGGCAGTCTACGAGCAGTACTTC. It translates to CASTSHSGAVYEQYF.

The chain couples TRBV7-2 to TRBJ2-7; 7 nucleotides align to TRBD1. Germline trimming cut 2 bases from V and 5 bases from J; bases unmatched to any gene: 6. Germline values: CDR1 SGHTA, CDR2 FQGNSA. This CDR3 has 14 amino acids. The CDR3 loop is CASSLMGQLDEQYF. As DNA, the CDR3 is TGTGCCAGCAGCTTAATGGGACAGTTAGACGAGCAGTACTTC. The variable domain in full, completed from reference TRBV7-2 and TRBJ2-7, reads GAGVSQSPSNKVTEKGKDVELRCDPISGHTALYWYRQSLGQGLEFLIYFQGNSAPDKSGLPSDRFSAERTGGSVSTLTIQRTQQEDSAVYLCASSLMGQLDEQYFGPGTRLTVT.

The chain is built from TRBV4-3 and TRBJ1-1, with 8 bases matching TRBD1. V trimming: 4 bases; J trimming: 8 bases; junction bases outside the gene matches: 9. Germline V gene lookup returns CDR1 LGHNA and CDR2 YSLEER. CDR3 length: 14 residues. DNA for the CDR3: TGCGCCAGCAGCCGCGGACAGGGAGCTGGAGAAGCTTTCTTT. This gives the protein CASSRGQGAGEAFF.

This rearrangement joins TRBV28 to TRBJ1-1; D is undetermined. V shed 6 bases and J shed 1 base, with 9 bases lying between them. Germline V lookup: CDR1 MDHEN, CDR2 SYDVKM. The CDR3 consists of 13 residues. In DNA form, the CDR3 reads TGTGCCAGCAGCCGACCGGGGAACACTGAAGCTTTCTTT. Translation: CASSRPGNTEAFF. Filled out from reference TRBV28 and TRBJ1-1, the complete variable domain reads DVKVTQSSRYLVKRTGEKVFLECVQDMDHENMFWYRQDPGLGLRLIYFSYDVKMKEKGDIPEGYSVSREKKERFSLILESASTNQTSMYLCASSRPGNTEAFFGQGTRLTVV.

The genes are TRBV5-5 and TRBJ1-4; 9 bases align to TRBD1. The CDR3 has 19 amino acids. The germline V gene encodes CDR1 SGHKS and CDR2 YYEKEE (reference sequence). The junction had 13 bases not matched to a gene; V was cut back by 4 bases and J by 0 bases. The CDR3 DNA is TGTGCCAGCAGCCCCTCCGGGACAGGGATAAGGGCAACTAATGAAAAACTGTTTTTT. It encodes CASSPSGTGIRATNEKLFF.

The rearrangement links TRBV10-3 to TRBJ1-1, with D perhaps matching TRBD1 (6 bases). The germline CDR1 and CDR2 sequences are ENHRY and SYGVKD. V shed 6 bases and J shed 7 bases, with 12 bases lying between them. CDR3 length: 12 amino acids. The CDR3 sequence is CAIRRDRSEAFF. CDR3 in DNA: TGTGCCATCAGACGCGACAGGAGTGAAGCTTTCTTT.

This clone was detected only a few times. J is TRBJ1-2 and V is TRBV27; 8 bases are a match to TRBD1. The CDR3 is 12 amino acids. J gave up 7 bases and V 7 bases, and 5 bases lay outside the gene matches. Germline V gives CDR1 MNHEY, CDR2 SMNVEV (reference sequence). The CDR3 DNA sequence: TGTGCCAGCACCCCGGACAGGGTTGGCTACACCTTC. This gives the protein CASTPDRVGYTF.

The chain combines TRBV27 with TRBJ1-4; D might be TRBD1 (6 bases). CDR3 size: 15 residues. V was shortened by 1 base and J by 3 bases, with 9 bases between the two germline ends. Germline V gene data show CDR1 as MNHEY and CDR2 as SMNVEV (reference sequence). The CDR3 coding sequence is TGTGCCAGCAGTTTATTGGGGGCCTCTAATGAAAAACTGTTTTTT. Translation gives CASSLLGASNEKLFF.

This clone occurred a few times. The rearrangement joins TRBV18 to TRBJ1-5; 8 bases align to TRBD1. This CDR3 contains 14 residues. V lost 3 bases, J lost 4 bases, and 2 bases stayed unmatched. In germline, CDR1 is KGHSH, CDR2 LQKENI. In nucleotides, the CDR3 is TGTGCCAGCTCACCCGGGACAGGTAATCAGCCCCAGCATTTT. This translates into CASSPGTGNQPQHF.

The chain couples TRBV5-1 to TRBJ2-3, with no clear D. Trimming removed 0 bases from V and 2 bases from J, with 10 bases in between. Germline V CDR1 and CDR2: SGHRS, YFSETQ. The CDR3 extends over 15 amino acids. The CDR3 loop reads CASSLGLSSTDTQYF. CDR3 sequence (DNA): TGCGCCAGCAGCTTGGGACTTTCCTCCACAGATACGCAGTATTTT. The full variable domain, its missing parts supplied by reference TRBV5-1 and TRBJ2-3, is KAGVTQTPRYLIKTRGQQVTLSCSPISGHRSVSWYQQTPGQGLQFLFEYFSETQRNKGNFPGRFSGRQFSNSRSEMNVSTLELGDSALYLCASSLGLSSTDTQYFGPGTRLTVL.

The chain employs TRBV29-1 and TRBJ2-5, with TRBD2 identical over 7 bases. CDR3 length: 13 amino acids. CDR1 is SQVTM and CDR2 is ANQGSEA in the germline V gene. Trimming cost V 6 bases and J 1 base; bases outside gene matches: 5. The CDR3 loop reads CSVGGTIQETQYF. CDR3 nucleotide sequence: TGCAGCGTGGGGGGGACGATCCAAGAGACCCAGTACTTC.

This clone was found a few times. In nucleotides, the CDR3 is TGTGCCAGCAGCGTACGTCTAGCTGAACCGTACAATGAGCAGTTCTTC. Translated: CASSVRLAEPYNEQFF. The rearrangement uses TRBV9 and TRBJ2-1; TRBD2 might be the D (5 bases). V lost 1 base to trimming and J lost 4 bases, with 15 bases between them. This CDR3 contains 16 residues. Per germline, CDR1 SGDLS and CDR2 YYNGEE. The whole variable domain, filled in from reference TRBV9 and TRBJ2-1, reads DSGVTQTPKHLITATGQRVTLRCSPRSGDLSVYWYQQSLDQGLQFLIQYYNGEERAKGNILERFSAQQFPDLHSELNLSSLELGDSALYFCASSVRLAEPYNEQFFGPGTRLTVL.

This CDR3 reads CATSRSGPKRETQYF. The CDR3 region has the DNA TGTGCCACCAGTAGGAGCGGGCCAAAGCGTGAGACCCAGTACTTC. V is TRBV15 and J is TRBJ2-5; perhaps TRBD2 as D (6 bases). The CDR3 consists of 15 residues. V gave up 6 bases and J gave up 5 bases, with 19 bases separating them. CDR1 and CDR2 (germline): LNHNV, YYDKDF (reference sequence).

The chain recombines TRBV28 with TRBJ1-1; 7 bases line up with TRBD1. With V trimmed by 5 bases and J by 7 bases, 13 bases remained unmatched. CDR3 length: 15 residues. Germline V lookup: CDR1 MDHEN, CDR2 SYDVKM. This chain's CDR3 is CASSPIDRDSREAFF. DNA of the CDR3: TGTGCCAGCAGTCCTATCGACCGGGACAGCCGTGAAGCTTTCTTT.

CDR3 sequence: CASSQAFRTNEQFF. For the CDR3, the DNA is TGTGCCAGCAGCCAAGCTTTCAGAACCAATGAGCAGTTCTTC. This chain connects TRBV14 to TRBJ2-1; D is unclear. With 1 base removed from V and 6 bases from J, the gap between germline ends came to 10 bases. CDR3 length: 14 residues. Germline V gene data show CDR1 as SGHDN and CDR2 as FVKESK. Full variable domain (missing parts from reference TRBV14 and TRBJ2-1): EAGVTQFPSHSVIEKGQTVTLRCDPISGHDNLYWYRRVMGKEIKFLLHFVKESKQDESGMPNNRFLAERTGGTYSTLKVQPAELEDSGVYFCASSQAFRTNEQFFGPGTRLTVL.

About this clone: The junction departs from the called germline gene at one end, perhaps through a read error. The same CDR3 is also encoded by other DNA sequences in this sample. The V gene is TRBV28, the J gene TRBJ1-6, with D hard to call. In germline, CDR1 is MDHEN, CDR2 SYDVKM. The CDR3 has 14 amino acids. CDR3 sequence: CASIRSSYNSPLHF. The CDR3 DNA reads TGTGCCAGCATTCGGAGCTCCTATAATTCCCCCCTCCACTTT.

The table lists this clone with a count of one. The gene calls are TRBV18 and TRBJ2-6; 7 nucleotides align to TRBD1. The CDR3 consists of 17 residues. The ends lost 3 bases at V and 4 bases at J; junction bases unmatched: 9. Germline loops: CDR1 KGHSH, CDR2 LQKENI. The DNA of the CDR3 is TGTGCCAGCTCACCTCCACTACAGGGGATCGGGGCCAACGTCCTGACTTTC. This codes for CASSPPLQGIGANVLTF.

The chain is built from TRBV7-2 and TRBJ2-5, with TRBD2 matching over 12 bases. The V gene's germline CDR1 is SGHTA and CDR2 FQGNSA. V was pared by 0 bases and J by 3 bases, with 5 bases of the junction left unmatched. The CDR3 is made up of 17 amino acids. CDR3 amino acids: CASSLAASGGAKETQYF. The CDR3 nucleotides are TGTGCCAGCAGCTTAGCGGCTAGCGGGGGGGCTAAAGAGACCCAGTACTTC.

The CDR3 DNA sequence: TGTGCCAGCAGCTTAGTATCCGGGGCTGGGGCCAACGTCCTGACTTTC. This encodes CASSLVSGAGANVLTF. The chain carries TRBV7-2 and TRBJ2-6, with D perhaps matching TRBD2 (5 bases). The germline CDR1 and CDR2 sequences are SGHTA and FQGNSA. Trimming shortened V by 1 base and J by 2 bases, and 9 bases separated the two germline ends. The CDR3 has 16 amino acids.